This entry lists 14 T cell receptor beta chains sequenced from one sample in a study of OX40 agonist ivuxolimab in advanced cancers. Data came from immunoSEQ multiplex PCR; TCRdb stores just in-frame clones and leaves some out. The sample consists of roughly 100,000 clones, 85% to 95% of them appearing once. The source was CD4+ or CD8+ T cells sorted from blood, collected in a trial of the OX40 agonist ivuxolimab. The receptors originated from an adult with an advanced solid tumor such as melanoma, head and neck, liver or kidney cancer.

The genes are TRBV27 and TRBJ2-1; no reliable D call. Trimming stripped 1 base from V and 7 bases from J, with 8 bases between. The CDR3 runs 13 residues. Per the germline V gene, CDR1 is MNHEY and CDR2 is SMNVEV (reference sequence). The DNA for the CDR3 is TGTGCCAGCAGTTTATGGGGTAGTAATGAGCAGTTCTTC. It yields the protein CASSLWGSNEQFF.

The chain is built from TRBV25-1 and TRBJ2-7, with 7 bases lining up with TRBD1. V was pared by 7 bases and J by 6 bases, with 12 bases of the junction left unmatched. Germline values: CDR1 MGHDK, CDR2 SYGVNS. This CDR3 has 14 amino acids. The CDR3, as DNA: TGTGCCAGCAACAAAAATACAGGGGTTGGCGAGCAGTACTTC. Residues: CASNKNTGVGEQYF.

The chain links TRBV9 to TRBJ2-1, with D possibly being TRBD1 (6 bases). Per the germline V gene, CDR1 is SGDLS and CDR2 is YYNGEE. The V and J ends lost 0 bases and 7 bases respectively, with 11 bases between them. The CDR3 runs 14 residues. The CDR3 region has the DNA TGTGCCAGCAGCGTAGGGGGGCAGAGGAATGAGCAGTTCTTC. As protein: CASSVGGQRNEQFF.

The chain employs TRBV29-1 and TRBJ2-3; maybe TRBD2 (5 bases). With 4 bases removed from V and 4 bases from J, the gap between germline ends came to 15 bases. The CDR3 loop spans 14 amino acids. Looked up from germline, CDR1 is SQVTM and CDR2 is ANQGSEA. CDR3 in amino acids: CSVARVASADTQYF. DNA for the CDR3: TGCAGCGTTGCTAGAGTAGCGAGCGCAGATACGCAGTATTTT.

The chain recombines TRBV4-3 with TRBJ1-6; D unresolved. Per germline, CDR1 LGHNA and CDR2 YSLEER. The CDR3 loop spans 14 amino acids. Trimming removed 0 bases at V and 8 bases at J, with 8 bases between. In DNA, the CDR3 is TGCGCCAGCAGCCAAGAAAGAGCGGATTCACCCCTCCACTTT. It specifies CASSQERADSPLHF.

The chain links TRBV28 to TRBJ1-5, with a tentative D call TRBD1 (5 bases). Per germline, CDR1 MDHEN and CDR2 SYDVKM. The CDR3 spans 14 residues. V dropped 6 bases and J dropped 2 bases, with 11 bases sitting between them. Here the CDR3 reads CASSQGYGNQPQHF. DNA for the CDR3: TGTGCCAGCAGCCAGGGTTACGGCAATCAGCCCCAGCATTTT.

CDR3 in DNA: TGCGCCAGCAGCCCAAGCCCCACAGGGGAGCACTATGGCTACACCTTC. This translates into CASSPSPTGEHYGYTF. The V gene is TRBV5-1, the J gene TRBJ1-2, with 7 bases identical to TRBD1. Losses at the gene ends were 4 bases for V and 3 bases for J; bases not matched to a gene: 12. The CDR3 is 16 residues long. Germline V gene lookup returns CDR1 SGHRS and CDR2 YFSETQ.

This chain uses TRBV30 with TRBJ1-1; 8 nucleotides align to TRBD1. V trimming: 0 bases; J trimming: 3 bases; junction bases outside the gene matches: 9. Germline V gives CDR1 GTSNPN, CDR2 SVGIG (reference sequence). The length of the CDR3 is 16 residues. The CDR3, as DNA: TGTGCCTGGAGTGTACTTCCCTGGACAGGGCACACTGAAGCTTTCTTT. Amino acids: CAWSVLPWTGHTEAFF.

V usage is TRBV6-6 and J usage is TRBJ2-5, with 11 bases matching TRBD2. V trimming: 2 bases; J trimming: 5 bases; junction bases outside the gene matches: 4. The CDR3 sequence is 15 residues long. Per the germline V gene, CDR1 is MNHNY and CDR2 is SVGAGI (reference sequence). CDR3 nucleotides: TGTGCCAGCAGTTACGTTAGCGGGAGGGTTGAGACCCAGTACTTC. Translation: CASSYVSGRVETQYF.

Written as DNA, the CDR3 is TGTGCTAGTGCTTCGGAGGGCTATGGCTACACCTTC. Translated: CASASEGYGYTF. The genes are TRBV12-5 and TRBJ1-2; no definite D call. V was clipped by 7 bases and J by 4 bases, with 10 bases between them. CDR1 and CDR2 from the germline V gene are LGHNT and FRNRAP. The CDR3 runs 12 residues.

The rearrangement links TRBV6-1 to TRBJ2-7; D is unresolved. This CDR3 contains 13 residues. V lost 7 bases and J lost 4, with 14 bases in between. The germline V gene has CDR1 MNHNS and CDR2 SASEGT. The CDR3 loop is CASNGVGPYEQYV. The CDR3 coding sequence is TGTGCCAGCAACGGAGTAGGGCCTTACGAGCAGTACGTC.

This chain joins TRBV6-5 and TRBJ1-1; D gene ambiguous. V lost 6 bases, J lost 3 bases, and 11 bases lay in between. CDR1 and CDR2 from the germline V gene are MNHEY and SVGAGI. The CDR3 runs to 13 residues. The DNA for the CDR3 is TGTGCCAGCAGGACGTATTCCGACACTGAAGCTTTCTTT. This codes for CASRTYSDTEAFF.

This rearrangement joins TRBV7-3 to TRBJ2-5; the D is unclear. Trimming removed 0 bases at V and 0 bases at J, with 2 bases between. The CDR3 runs 13 residues. Germline CDR1 reads SGHTA; CDR2 reads FQGTGA. The CDR3 here is CASSLTYQETQYF. Here the CDR3 DNA reads TGTGCCAGCAGCTTAACATACCAAGAGACCCAGTACTTC.

Turning to this clone: The same CDR3 can be traced to other DNA sequences in this sample. The V call is TRBV28, the J call TRBJ2-7; D is undetermined. The CDR3 is 11 residues long. Germline V gives CDR1 MDHEN, CDR2 SYDVKM. Trimming removed 6 bases from V and 0 bases from J, with 3 bases in between. The CDR3 here is CASRSSYEQYF. Here the CDR3 DNA reads TGTGCCAGCAGGAGCTCCTACGAGCAGTACTTC.